This T cell receptor beta chain emerged from a study of T cells in Graves' hyperthyroidism and ophthalmopathy. About the research overall: Peripheral blood samples were taken at initial diagnosis, prior to any treatment.

Notes on the study in general: Model output signaled ophthalmopathy a median about 6.3 months ahead of onset.

This clonotype was found once. Its antigen is unknown. A read error is likely, as this CDR3 ends without the conserved phenylalanine or tryptophan. In the ophthalmopathy cohort, Clinical Activity Score was at least 3, NOSPECS grade at least 4, and duration under 3 months. Each diagnosis was grounded in clinical symptoms, serum thyroxine and TRAb, thyroid ultrasound, and orbital computed tomography. The CDR3 totals 15 residues. Trimming removed 3 bases at V and 0 bases at J, with 15 bases between. Germline loops: CDR1 DFQATT, CDR2 SNEGSKA (reference sequence). TCR beta CDR3 regions were amplified from RNA. The HTBI primer set was used in a first-round RT-PCR of the TCR CDR3. TCRdb independently ran MiXCR on the multiplex PCR reads; one entry per CDR3 protein. Here the sample spans over 400,000 distinct CDR3 sequences, around a fifth being singletons.

V usage is TRBV20-1 and J usage is TRBJ2-7; no clear D. Sequencing input: blood. This receptor was obtained from a woman in her 70s with Graves' ophthalmopathy. CDR3 protein: CSASGIPRLSYEQYL. The DNA of the CDR3 is TGCAGTGCTAGTGGGATTCCTAGACTCTCCTACGAGCAGTACCTC.